A selection of T cell receptor beta chains follows, all from one sample in a study of cytomegalovirus exposure and HLA in healthy donors. Generated by immunoSEQ multiplex PCR, the TCRdb table keeps only in-frame clones and is missing some. Seen in this sample are around 35,000 clones; the ten most common clones hold about 1.9%. Sequenced: PBMCs. These receptors all stem from a middle-aged woman in good health and CMV-seropositive. The CDR3 runs from the conserved cysteine through the conserved F or W. The D gene is left open where the match is weak.

V: TRBV7-9
D: TRBD2
length: 15
J: TRBJ2-5
CDR3: CASSLAAGLIETQYF

V: TRBV27
D: NA
length: 13
J: TRBJ2-1
CDR3: CASSVGRYNEQFF

V: TRBV4-1
D: NA
length: 15
J: TRBJ2-7
CDR3: CASRRQQGSSYEQYF

V: TRBV15
D: NA
length: 14
J: TRBJ1-5
CDR3: CATSRAGIAQPQHF

V: TRBV7-6
D: TRBD2
length: 15
J: TRBJ2-5
CDR3: CASSLGAGGKETQYF

V: TRBV6-6
D: NA
length: 16
J: TRBJ2-1
CDR3: CASSYHPGGSYNEQFF

V: TRBV29-1
D: TRBD1
length: 12
J: TRBJ1-1
CDR3: CSVLPTGDEAFF

V: TRBV27
D: NA
length: 14
J: TRBJ2-7
CDR3: CASSLGQPFYEQYF

V: TRBV2
D: TRBD1
length: 17
J: TRBJ1-5
CDR3: CASSGRQGGYSNQPQHF

V: TRBV5-6
D: NA
length: 13
J: TRBJ1-1
CDR3: CASSLAAGYEAFF

V: TRBV11-2
D: NA
length: 12
J: TRBJ1-2
CDR3: CASSQAGRGYTF

V: TRBV7-6
D: TRBD1
length: 16
J: TRBJ2-2
CDR3: CASSLPADRGAGELFF

V: TRBV5-1
D: NA
length: 20
J: TRBJ1-3
CDR3: CASSLYGGSSLATSGNTIYF

V: TRBV9
D: TRBD1
length: 15
J: TRBJ1-1
CDR3: CASSPRTGTNTEAFF

V: TRBV28
D: NA
length: 14
J: TRBJ2-5
CDR3: CASSWAGKKETQYF

V: TRBV9
D: TRBD1
length: 16
J: TRBJ2-1
CDR3: CASSVEGGQVLREQFF

V: TRBV9
D: TRBD2
length: 17
J: TRBJ2-3
CDR3: CASSVAGGTTSTDTQYF

V: TRBV5-1
D: NA
length: 14
J: TRBJ1-6
CDR3: CASSAAYNESPLHF

V: TRBV7-2
D: TRBD2
length: 16
J: TRBJ2-1
CDR3: CASRWEGTSGSYEQFF

V: TRBV7-8
D: NA
length: 13
J: TRBJ2-5
CDR3: CASSTSQQETQYF

V: TRBV7-9
D: NA
length: 14
J: TRBJ1-1
CDR3: CASRAGTPNTEAFF

V: TRBV7-9
D: NA
length: 14
J: TRBJ1-2
CDR3: CASTYTSTVLGYTF

V: TRBV10-1
D: TRBD2
length: 15
J: TRBJ2-3
CDR3: CASTRGLAGPDTQYF

V: TRBV28
D: TRBD2
length: 16
J: TRBJ2-3
CDR3: CASSLGLAESTDTQYF

V: TRBV28
D: NA
length: 15
J: TRBJ2-7
CDR3: CASSSAWMELGEQYF

V: TRBV6-6
D: TRBD1
length: 15
J: TRBJ1-4
CDR3: CASSYSDRGHEKLFF

V: TRBV2
D: TRBD1
length: 14
J: TRBJ1-2
CDR3: CASRMRQGVYGYTF

V: TRBV5-8
D: NA
length: 15
J: TRBJ1-1
CDR3: CASSLRSGLNTEAFF

V: TRBV11-2
D: TRBD2
length: 16
J: TRBJ2-7
CDR3: CASSWQGLAGWYEQYF

V: TRBV5-1
D: TRBD1
length: 17
J: TRBJ1-4
CDR3: CASSLGDRGFNNEGLFF

V: TRBV7-9
D: TRBD1
length: 16
J: TRBJ2-1
CDR3: CASSDRGTGRESEQFF

V: TRBV5-8
D: NA
length: 16
J: TRBJ1-1
CDR3: CASSTRGTFMNTEAFF

V: TRBV15
D: TRBD1
length: 13
J: TRBJ2-4
CDR3: CATSRETRTGLMF

V: TRBV5-1
D: TRBD2
length: 16
J: TRBJ2-1
CDR3: CASSLAVGGAENEQFF

V: TRBV28
D: TRBD2
length: 18
J: TRBJ2-1
CDR3: CASSAYPATSGHDNEQFF

V: TRBV6-1
D: TRBD2
length: 15
J: TRBJ2-7
CDR3: CASSEAAGVNYEQYF

V: TRBV28
D: NA
length: 13
J: TRBJ1-2
CDR3: CASSLIAGPGYTF

V: TRBV29-1
D: TRBD2
length: 14
J: TRBJ2-1
CDR3: CSVDIAGTYNEQFF

V: TRBV11-1
D: TRBD2
length: 15
J: TRBJ2-1
CDR3: CASSLGLAGYNEQFF

V: TRBV7-6
D: NA
length: 14
J: TRBJ1-2
CDR3: CASSLETGLGGYTF